The clone carrying this TCR beta chain was detected a few times. These data are taken from a study of blood T cell repertoires in COVID-19. The wider study: In each case, the material was cDNA or gDNA derived from T cells, B-cell-depleted T cells, or PBMCs.

The CDR3 consists of 14 residues. Trimming took 4 bases from V and 9 from J, leaving 17 bases between them. The V gene's germline CDR1 is SGHRS and CDR2 YFSETQ. Original analysis: Reference gene primer amplification gave estimated nucleated cell counts. Data came from immunoSEQ multiplex PCR; TCRdb stores just in-frame clones and leaves some out. The DNA was the basis for D and trimming; V, J and clone size are from that table. The sample yields over 110,000 clones, 80% to 90% seen once. Sequences were obtained from peripheral blood. The rearrangement links TRBV5-1 to TRBJ2-1; D call uncertain. The sequence derives from a woman between 50 and 59 years old with acute or convalescent COVID-19. In DNA, the CDR3 is TGCGCCAGCAGCCGAAGGTCCGATGCGGTTGAGCAGTTCTTC. As protein: CASSRRSDAVEQFF.